This T cell receptor beta chain was sequenced during a study of OX40 agonist ivuxolimab in advanced cancers. Using immunoSEQ multiplex PCR, the repertoire was profiled, and TCRdb retains in-frame clones only, with some absent. The sample shows roughly 97,000 clones, 80% to 90% of them seen only once. V lost 1 base and J 3 bases, leaving 13 bases between the germline ends. Germline CDR1 SGHVS, CDR2 FNYEAQ. The CDR3 loop spans 15 amino acids. This specimen consisted of CD4+ or CD8+ T cells sorted from blood, obtained in a trial of the OX40 agonist ivuxolimab. The rearrangement uses TRBV7-6 and TRBJ2-7, with a tentative D call TRBD2 (6 bases). The sequence was obtained from an adult with an advanced solid tumor such as melanoma, head and neck, liver or kidney cancer. This chain's CDR3 is CASSLGTGVNYEQYF. The CDR3 DNA reads TGTGCCAGCAGCTTAGGGACGGGAGTCAACTACGAGCAGTACTTC.